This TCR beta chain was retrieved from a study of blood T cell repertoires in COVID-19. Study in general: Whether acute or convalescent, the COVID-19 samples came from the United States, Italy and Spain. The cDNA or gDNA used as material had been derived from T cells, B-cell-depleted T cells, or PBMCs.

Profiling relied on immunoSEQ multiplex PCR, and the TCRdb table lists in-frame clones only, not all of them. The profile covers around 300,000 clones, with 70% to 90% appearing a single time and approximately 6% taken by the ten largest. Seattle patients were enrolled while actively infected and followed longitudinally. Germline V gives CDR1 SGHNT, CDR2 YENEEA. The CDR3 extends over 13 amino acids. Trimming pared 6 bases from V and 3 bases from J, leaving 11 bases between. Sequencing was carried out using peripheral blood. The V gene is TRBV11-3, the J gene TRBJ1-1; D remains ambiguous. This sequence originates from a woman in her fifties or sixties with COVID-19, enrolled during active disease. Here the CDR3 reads CASRLEGYTEAFF. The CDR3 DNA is TGTGCCAGCAGACTAGAAGGGTACACTGAAGCTTTCTTT.